Each of the 14 T cell receptor beta chains below was sequenced from the same sample in a study of identical twins (TCRdb year 2016). Library generation was performed with 5' RACE. The sample was run on an Illumina HiSeq 2000. The public reads were reanalyzed by TCRdb: fastp trimming at Q25, MiXCR alignment, in-frame beta chains only. Each entry is one CDR3 protein sequence, shown with its most common DNA and genes. This sample comprises 540,000 or so distinct CDR3 sequences, 20% to 25% of them detected only once. The ten largest clones take up more than 0.4% of the sample. Separately, the same data were catalogued under a study of yellow fever vaccine responses in identical twins.

The sample was CD4+ T cells sorted from blood. These receptors were taken from a woman aged 18-30 years in good health.

This clonotype was observed a handful of times. This chain joins TRBV7-2 and TRBJ2-7; 8 bases line up with TRBD2. V dropped 8 bases and J dropped 3; count of bases not matched to a gene: 9. In germline, CDR1 is SGHTA, CDR2 FQGNSA. The CDR3 sequence is 14 residues long. As DNA, the CDR3 is TGTGCCAGCCGCCCCCGGGGGGGAGGCTACGAGCAGTACTTC. The encoded protein is CASRPRGGGYEQYF.

This chain connects TRBV20-1 to TRBJ2-2; D is unresolved. CDR1 is DFQATT, CDR2 SNEGSKA, per germline (reference sequence). V was shortened by 6 bases and J by 0 bases, with 11 bases between the two germline ends. The CDR3 length is 14 residues. CDR3: CSALGPSNTGELFF. CDR3 DNA: TGCAGTGCCTTAGGGCCTTCGAACACCGGGGAGCTGTTTTTT.

The chain joins TRBV5-1 to TRBJ2-7; D may be TRBD2 (5 bases). The CDR3 runs 15 residues. V dropped 4 bases and J dropped 0 bases, with 14 bases sitting between them. CDR1 and CDR2 from the germline V gene are SGHRS and YFSETQ. The CDR3 nucleotides are TGCGCCAGCAGCCCAACGACTGGGAGCTCCTACGAGCAGTACTTC. Its translation: CASSPTTGSSYEQYF. The full variable domain, completed using reference TRBV5-1 and TRBJ2-7, is KAGVTQTPRYLIKTRGQQVTLSCSPISGHRSVSWYQQTPGQGLQFLFEYFSETQRNKGNFPGRFSGRQFSNSRSEMNVSTLELGDSALYLCASSPTTGSSYEQYFGPGTRLTVT.

The chain links TRBV3-1 to TRBJ1-2; no reliable D call. Germline V gene data show CDR1 as LGHDT and CDR2 as YNNKEL (reference sequence). Trimming took 1 base from V and 8 from J, leaving 17 bases between them. This CDR3 contains 15 residues. The chain's CDR3 is CASSQGSASMGGYTF. The CDR3 DNA sequence: TGTGCCAGCAGCCAAGGGAGCGCGTCTATGGGGGGCTACACCTTC.

This clonotype has just a few counts. The rearrangement uses TRBV3-1 and TRBJ2-2, with D possibly matching TRBD2 (6 bases). Per the germline V gene, CDR1 is LGHDT and CDR2 is YNNKEL (reference sequence). CDR3 size: 14 residues. Trimming pared 3 bases from V and 6 bases from J, leaving 11 bases between. CDR3 in amino acids: CASSQAGSSGELFF. In nucleotides, the CDR3 is TGTGCCAGCAGCCAGGCCGGGAGCTCCGGGGAGCTGTTTTTT. Full variable domain (remainder filled in from reference TRBV3-1 and TRBJ2-2): DTAVSQTPKYLVTQMGNDKSIKCEQNLGHDTMYWYKQDSKKFLKIMFSYNNKELIINETVPNRFSPKSPDKAHLNLHINSLELGDSAVYFCASSQAGSSGELFFGEGSRLTVL.

This clonotype has a handful of counts. V usage is TRBV5-5 and J usage is TRBJ2-1; D unresolved. V shed 1 base and J shed 2 bases, with 10 bases lying between them. CDR3 length equals 15 residues. Germline lookup yields CDR1 SGHKS and CDR2 YYEKEE (reference sequence). The CDR3 DNA is TGTGCCAGCAGCTTGTTACAAGGTCCCTACAATGAGCAGTTCTTC. Residues: CASSLLQGPYNEQFF.

This clonotype came up a few times. V gene TRBV4-1 combines with J gene TRBJ2-1, with 7 bases that match TRBD2. The germline CDR1 and CDR2 sequences are MGHRA and YSYEKL. The length of the CDR3 is 17 residues. V trimming: 0 bases; J trimming: 0 bases; junction bases outside the gene matches: 5. The CDR3 DNA reads TGCGCCAGCAGCCAAGATCTAGCGGCAAGCTCCTACAATGAGCAGTTCTTC. It is translated as CASSQDLAASSYNEQFF.

The CDR3 here is CASSLVSAQFTGELFF. DNA for the CDR3: TGTGCCAGCAGTTTAGTATCAGCCCAGTTCACCGGGGAGCTGTTTTTT. The chain employs TRBV12-3 or TRBV12-4 and TRBJ2-2, with D hard to call. Trimming removed 1 base at V and 4 bases at J, with 13 bases between. CDR3 length: 16 amino acids.

This clonotype was counted only a few times. V gene TRBV24-1 combines with J gene TRBJ1-4; perhaps TRBD1 as D (5 bases). V lost 5 bases and J lost 2, with 8 bases in between. The germline CDR1 and CDR2 sequences are KGHDR and SFDVKD. This CDR3 has 14 residues. CDR3 in DNA: TGTGCCACCAGTGGAACAGGCACTAATGAAAAACTGTTTTTT. Translating gives CATSGTGTNEKLFF.

The rearrangement joins TRBV10-3 to TRBJ2-2; 9 bases line up with TRBD2. Germline trimming cut 6 bases from V and 6 bases from J; bases unmatched to any gene: 2. The germline gives CDR1 ENHRY, CDR2 SYGVKD. This CDR3 comprises 13 residues. CDR3 protein: CAIRIAGAGELFF. CDR3 DNA: TGTGCCATCAGGATAGCGGGAGCCGGGGAGCTGTTTTTT.

This clonotype was seen more than once but under ten times. The chain joins TRBV11-2 to TRBJ2-5; 7 positions agree with TRBD1. The germline V gene has CDR1 SGHAT and CDR2 FQNNGV. Germline trimming cut 1 base from V and 5 bases from J; bases unmatched to any gene: 7. This CDR3 is 15 amino acids long. CDR3 region: CASSLVLTGEETQYF. The DNA of the CDR3 is TGTGCCAGCAGCTTAGTATTAACAGGGGAGGAGACCCAGTACTTC.

This clonotype was detected ten times or more. The chain combines TRBV20-1 with TRBJ2-4; 10 bases align to TRBD1. The length of the CDR3 is 15 residues. Germline trimming cut 6 bases from V and 6 bases from J; bases unmatched to any gene: 11. CDR1 DFQATT and CDR2 SNEGSKA come from the germline V gene (reference sequence). The CDR3 loop is CSAGPMDRGLNIQYF. In DNA, the CDR3 is TGCAGTGCAGGACCGATGGACAGGGGGTTAAACATTCAGTACTTC.

This clonotype was counted a few times. The CDR3 DNA sequence: TGCGCCAGCAGCCCCAGGGGCAGGGGAAATGGTGAAGCTTTCTTT. As protein: CASSPRGRGNGEAFF. The rearrangement joins TRBV5-1 to TRBJ1-1, with a possible D match to TRBD1 (6 bases). Per germline, CDR1 SGHRS and CDR2 YFSETQ. Deletions cut 4 bases from V and 7 bases from J, with 20 bases between. The CDR3 contains 15 residues. The whole variable domain, remainder taken from reference TRBV5-1 and TRBJ1-1, is KAGVTQTPRYLIKTRGQQVTLSCSPISGHRSVSWYQQTPGQGLQFLFEYFSETQRNKGNFPGRFSGRQFSNSRSEMNVSTLELGDSALYLCASSPRGRGNGEAFFGQGTRLTVV.

This clonotype has only a few counts. V gene TRBV10-3 combines with J gene TRBJ2-7; weak D call: TRBD1 (6 bases). Germline V gene lookup returns CDR1 ENHRY and CDR2 SYGVKD. The V end was cut by 0 bases, the J end by 6 bases, with 12 bases between. The CDR3 is made up of 14 amino acids. CDR3 DNA: TGTGCCATCAGTGAGTCGATGTGGGGGCCCGAGCAGTACTTC. Translating gives CAISESMWGPEQYF.